This T cell receptor beta chain derives from a study of sequential checkpoint blockade in melanoma. Method: immunoSEQ multiplex PCR; TCRdb's copy keeps in-frame clones and lacks some. The table records about 27,000 clones, approximately 80% of them present only once. The treatment is: randomized to nivolumab then ipilimumab (arm A) or the reverse (arm B). The CDR3 is 13 residues long. Germline CDR1 SGHTA, CDR2 FQGNSA. Trimming shortened V by 2 bases and J by 3 bases, and 8 bases separated the two germline ends. The rearrangement joins TRBV7-2 to TRBJ2-7; the D gene is possibly TRBD1 (5 bases). Sequencing used CD8+ T cells sorted from blood (inferred from file names), obtained from a patient given nivolumab and ipilimumab in sequence. This TCR came from a human donor with melanoma. The CDR3 DNA sequence: TGTGCCAGCAGCTTACTCACAGGCTACGAGCAGTACTTC. Protein sequence: CASSLLTGYEQYF. The whole variable domain, remainder taken from reference TRBV7-2 and TRBJ2-7, is GAGVSQSPSNKVTEKGKDVELRCDPISGHTALYWYRQSLGQGLEFLIYFQGNSAPDKSGLPSDRFSAERTGGSVSTLTIQRTQQEDSAVYLCASSLLTGYEQYFGPGTRLTVT.